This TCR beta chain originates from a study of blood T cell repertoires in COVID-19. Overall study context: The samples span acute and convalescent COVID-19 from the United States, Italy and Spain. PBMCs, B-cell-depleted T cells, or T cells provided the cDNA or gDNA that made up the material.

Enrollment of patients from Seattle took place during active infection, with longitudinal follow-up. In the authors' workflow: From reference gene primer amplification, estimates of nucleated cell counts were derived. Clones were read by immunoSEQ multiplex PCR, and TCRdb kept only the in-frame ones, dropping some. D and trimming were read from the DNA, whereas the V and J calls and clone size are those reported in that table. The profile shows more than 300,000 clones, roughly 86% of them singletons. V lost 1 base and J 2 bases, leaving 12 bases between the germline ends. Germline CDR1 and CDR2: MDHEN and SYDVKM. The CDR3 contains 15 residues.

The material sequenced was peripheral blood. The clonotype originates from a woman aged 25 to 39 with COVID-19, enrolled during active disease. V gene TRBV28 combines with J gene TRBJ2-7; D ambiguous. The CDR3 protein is CASSLLAPRTYEQYF. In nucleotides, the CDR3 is TGTGCCAGCAGTTTATTGGCCCCCAGAACCTACGAGCAGTACTTC.